This TCR beta chain was recovered during a study of cytomegalovirus exposure and HLA in healthy donors. Study overall: Earlier results showed roughly 120 million unique TCR beta sequences derived from around 170 million T cells.

Notes on the study in general: Segments of the TCR beta V type were, in most cases, productive about 87% or about 30% of the time in an earlier analysis. The listing of 150 to 200 TCR beta chains classed them as cytomegalovirus-associated.

A note on this clone: The antigen is unknown.

The CDR3 is 15 residues long. Germline V gene sequence: CDR1 LNHDA, CDR2 SQIVND (reference sequence). The V segment lost 5 bases and the J segment 5 bases; nucleotides outside the gene matches: 8. The PCR was carried out with 60 Vbeta primers and 13 Jbeta primers. Profiled with immunoSEQ multiplex PCR; TCRdb holds only in-frame clones, not every one. The table has more than 100,000 clones, roughly 80% seen once. Sequencing used PBMCs. The J gene is TRBJ2-3, the V gene TRBV19, with 9 bases fitting TRBD1. The TCR originated in a man between 25 and 39 years old in good health and CMV-seronegative. The CDR3 bases are TGTGCCAGTAGTGCTGGACAGGGGATCGTAGATACGCAGTATTTT. Protein: CASSAGQGIVDTQYF.